This TCR beta chain was captured in a study of blood T cells in healthy people across ages. Per-sample PBMC isolation yielded at least 6.5 million cells. Then a second PCR, running about 7 to 11 cycles, was carried out with a sample-barcoded 5' primer and a J-beta primer mix. Each TCR beta cDNA got a 12-nucleotide random molecular identifier. TCRdb re-called the 5' RACE reads with MiXCR, one entry per CDR3 protein. This table has about 1.4 million distinct CDR3 sequences, 55% to 75% appearing once. Study findings and constraints: Naive T cell percentage strongly correlated with TCR beta diversity.

In regard to this clonotype: Its antigen is undetermined.

Trimming pared 3 bases from V and 5 bases from J, leaving 26 bases between. The CDR3 runs 18 residues. CDR1 and CDR2 from the germline V gene are SGHRS and YFSETQ. Sequencing was carried out using blood. The receptor was isolated from a man aged 18-30 years in good health. V and J are TRBV5-1 and TRBJ2-5; D gene ambiguous. The CDR3 nucleotides read TGCGCCAGCAGCTGGGCCAAACATGCCGGGCCTTCTGGGGAGACCCAGTACTTC. Protein: CASSWAKHAGPSGETQYF. Full variable domain (remainder filled in from reference TRBV5-1 and TRBJ2-5): KAGVTQTPRYLIKTRGQQVTLSCSPISGHRSVSWYQQTPGQGLQFLFEYFSETQRNKGNFPGRFSGRQFSNSRSEMNVSTLELGDSALYLCASSWAKHAGPSGETQYFGPGTRLLVL.